This T cell receptor (beta chain) was identified in a study of T cells in Graves' hyperthyroidism and ophthalmopathy. The CDR3 is 15 amino acids. The germline CDR1 and CDR2 sequences are LGHDT and YNNKEL (reference sequence). Trimming shortened V by 0 bases and J by 2 bases, and 10 bases separated the two germline ends. Diagnostic assessment was based on clinical symptoms, serum thyroxine and TRAb, thyroid ultrasound and orbital computed tomography. Using 10 ml of fresh peripheral blood, PBMCs were prepared. Template material for amplifying TCR beta CDR3 regions consisted of RNA transcripts. Initially, a first-round RT-PCR of the TCR CDR3 employed the HTBI primer set. Via MiXCR, TCRdb re-called the multiplex PCR reads, giving one row per CDR3 protein. The sample includes around 600,000 distinct CDR3 sequences, more than 15% seen only once; the top ten take under 8%.

The chain uses TRBV3-1 and TRBJ2-5, with a weak D call TRBD2 (5 bases). This receptor was taken from a woman in her 30s with Graves' hyperthyroidism. Sample: blood. CDR3 sequence: CASSQDLRGQETQYF. As DNA, the CDR3 is TGTGCCAGCAGCCAAGATCTTCGGGGACAAGAGACCCAGTACTTC.